This TCR beta chain was sequenced for a study of T cell repertoires in cytomegalovirus infection (dated by TCRdb to about 2019). A note on the overall study: The HLA type of each donor mattered for the analysis, because public TCR beta signatures pointed to carriage of CMV infection along with the matching HLA type. What the authors observed across the whole study: The ex vivo response was dominated by HLA-C-restricted CMV-specific TCR beta clonotypes, and the single most frequent clonotype in two of eight donors was supplied by these HLA-C-restricted clonotypes. In both this cohort and an independent approximately 370-donor cohort, the cumulative frequency of public TCR beta family members distinguished carriers of CMV infection plus the relevant HLA type.

This clonotype was picked up a small number of times. Its binding antigen is unknown. The record has no base qualities; no much larger clone is one base away. Sequencing relied on an Illumina HiSeq 1500. The raw public reads went through TCRdb reprocessing: fastp at Q25, MiXCR clone calling, in-frame beta chains kept. When rows share a CDR3 protein, they turn into one entry using the most common DNA and genes. Present in this sample are around 450,000 distinct CDR3 sequences, under 40% of which were seen just once. The ten largest clones add up to approximately 15% of the sample. The germline ends are 8 bases apart after V is trimmed by 5 bases and J by 5 bases. The CDR3, from cysteine to phenylalanine, totals 12 residues. Only the CDR3 part of the read is kept: 36 bases, read in frame from the first base. The CDR1 and CDR2 encoded by the germline V gene (reference sequence) are SEHNR and FQNEAQ.

The sequence came from a human donor in good health (CMV status not recorded). Some clones in this sample may be carry-over from other donors' samples. Sequenced input: PBMCs. Recombination joined TRBV7-9 with TRBJ2-3; TRBD2 is possibly the D segment (6 matching bases). The nucleotide sequence is TGTGCCAGCAGCGGACTATTAGATACGCAGTATTTT. It encodes CASSGLLDTQYF.